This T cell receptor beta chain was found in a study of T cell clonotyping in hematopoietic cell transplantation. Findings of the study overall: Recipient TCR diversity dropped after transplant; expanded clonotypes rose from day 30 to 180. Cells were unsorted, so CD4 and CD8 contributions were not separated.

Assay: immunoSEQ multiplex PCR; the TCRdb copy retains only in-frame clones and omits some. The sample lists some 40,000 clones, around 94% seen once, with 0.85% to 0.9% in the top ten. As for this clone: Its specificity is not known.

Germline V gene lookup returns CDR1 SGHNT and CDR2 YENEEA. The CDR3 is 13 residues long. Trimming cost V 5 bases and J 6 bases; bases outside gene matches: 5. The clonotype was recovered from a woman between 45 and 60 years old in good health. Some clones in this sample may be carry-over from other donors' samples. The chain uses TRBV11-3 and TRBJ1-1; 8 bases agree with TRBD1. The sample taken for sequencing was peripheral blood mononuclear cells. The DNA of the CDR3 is TGTGCCAGCAGCAAATCGACAGGGGCTGAAGCTTTCTTT. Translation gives CASSKSTGAEAFF.